This T cell receptor beta chain was observed in a study of T cells in Graves' hyperthyroidism and ophthalmopathy. General study findings and limits: A 13 V-J signature model discriminated ophthalmopathy versus stable hyperthyroidism.

As to this clonotype: Its antigen remains unidentified.

Amplified regions were TCR beta CDR3 sequences from RNA transcripts. HTBI primers were the set used in a first-round RT-PCR of the TCR CDR3. MiXCR, applied by TCRdb to the multiplex PCR reads, yields one record per CDR3 protein. The sample gives roughly 570,000 distinct CDR3 sequences, 35% to 55% of which show up once; around 7.7% is in the top ten. The CDR3 sequence is 14 residues long. Germline CDR1 reads LNHNV; CDR2 reads YYDKDF (reference sequence). Deletions cut 3 bases from V and 1 base from J, with 10 bases between. Diagnoses used clinical symptoms, serum thyroxine and TRAb, thyroid ultrasound and orbital computed tomography.

This sequence originates from a woman aged 18-35 years with Graves' hyperthyroidism. The chain links TRBV15 to TRBJ2-7, with a weak D call TRBD1 (5 bases). The specimen was peripheral blood or thyroid tissue (not recorded which). The chain's CDR3 is CATSSLTVSYEQYF. CDR3 coding DNA: TGTGCCACCAGCAGCTTGACAGTGTCCTACGAGCAGTACTTC.